The present T cell receptor beta chain was sequenced within a study of shared clonotypes between healthy human individuals. Germline-derived CDR1 and CDR2 are MDHEN and SYDVKM. The CDR3 has 15 residues. About this clone: Its target is not known.

Across several immunoSEQ plates, the genomic DNA of each subset was split evenly. Study processing details: In the immunoSEQ data, sequences were junction-only and lacked quality scores, so filtering differed. Sequencing was performed with immunoSEQ multiplex PCR; in TCRdb, only in-frame clones are kept and a portion is missing. The V and J calls and clone size were taken over from that table, and D and trimming were inferred from the DNA. The sample consists of under 150,000 clones, approximately 70% of them appearing once. Overall study findings and caveats: The study found lower generation probabilities in non-shared clonotypes than in those shared by all four donors. At large depth, rarefaction still showed sorted-subset sequencing to be incomplete.

Sequencing input: memory CD8+ T cells sorted from blood. Subset given: CD45RO+ cells pooled with CCR7-negative TemRA cells. J is TRBJ2-5 and V is TRBV28, with a tentative D call TRBD2 (6 bases). The end of the DNA aligns better with TRBJ2-7, so the J call may be wrong. This receptor was obtained from a woman in her twenties or thirties in good health. CDR3 coding DNA: TGTGCCAGCAGTTTTGTCGTCGGGGGAAGCTACGAGCAGTACTTC. It is translated as CASSFVVGGSYEQYF.